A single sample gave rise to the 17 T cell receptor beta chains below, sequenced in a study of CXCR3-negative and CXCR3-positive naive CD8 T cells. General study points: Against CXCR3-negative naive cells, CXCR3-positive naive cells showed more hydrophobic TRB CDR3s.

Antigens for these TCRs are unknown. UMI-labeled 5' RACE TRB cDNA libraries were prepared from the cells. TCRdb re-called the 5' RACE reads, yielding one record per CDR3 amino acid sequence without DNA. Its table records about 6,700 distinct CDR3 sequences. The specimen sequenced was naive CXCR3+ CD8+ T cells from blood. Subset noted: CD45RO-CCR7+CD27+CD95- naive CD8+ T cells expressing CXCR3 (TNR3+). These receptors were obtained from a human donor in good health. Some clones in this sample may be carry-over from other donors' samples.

CDR3 protein: CASRAIPGQGNSPLHF. The chain links TRBV2 to TRBJ1-6; TCRdb names TRBD1, which stays unverified in the absence of DNA. There are 16 residues in the CDR3. Germline V gives CDR1 SNHLY, CDR2 FYNNEI.

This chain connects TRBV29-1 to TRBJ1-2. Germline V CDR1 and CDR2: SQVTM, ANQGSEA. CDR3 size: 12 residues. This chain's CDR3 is CSVVPEGHGYTF. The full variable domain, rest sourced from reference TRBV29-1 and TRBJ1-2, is SAVISQKPSRDICQRGTSLTIQCQVDSQVTMMFWYRQQPGQSLTLIATANQGSEATYESGFVIDKFPISRPNLTFSTLTVSNMSPEDSSIYLCSVVPEGHGYTFGSGTRLTVV.

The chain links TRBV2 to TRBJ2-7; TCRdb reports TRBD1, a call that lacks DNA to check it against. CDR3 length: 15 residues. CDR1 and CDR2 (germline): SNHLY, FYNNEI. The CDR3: CASSGGLQGAYEQYF.

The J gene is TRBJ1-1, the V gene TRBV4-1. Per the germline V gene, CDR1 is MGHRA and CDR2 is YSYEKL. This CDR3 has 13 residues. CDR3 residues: CASSQPPAPEAFF.

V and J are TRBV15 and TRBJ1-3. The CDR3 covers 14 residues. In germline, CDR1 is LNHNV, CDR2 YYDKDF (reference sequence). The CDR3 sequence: CATSGYSSGNTIYF. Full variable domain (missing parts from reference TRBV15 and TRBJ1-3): DAMVIQNPRYQVTQFGKPVTLSCSQTLNHNVMYWYQQKSSQAPKLLFHYYDKDFNNEADTPDNFQSRRPNTSFCFLDIRSPGLGDTAMYLCATSGYSSGNTIYFGEGSWLTVV.

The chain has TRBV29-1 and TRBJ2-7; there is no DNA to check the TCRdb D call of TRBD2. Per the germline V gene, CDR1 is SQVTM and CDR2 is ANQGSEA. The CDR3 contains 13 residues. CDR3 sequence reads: CSVAGLGSYEQYF.

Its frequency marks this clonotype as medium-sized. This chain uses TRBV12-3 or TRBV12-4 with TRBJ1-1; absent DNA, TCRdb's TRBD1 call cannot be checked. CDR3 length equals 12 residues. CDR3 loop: CASSFSGTGAFF.

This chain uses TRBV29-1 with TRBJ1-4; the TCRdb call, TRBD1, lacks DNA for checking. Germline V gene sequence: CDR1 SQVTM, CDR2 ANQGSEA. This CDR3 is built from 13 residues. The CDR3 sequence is CSAVTGQGGKLFF.

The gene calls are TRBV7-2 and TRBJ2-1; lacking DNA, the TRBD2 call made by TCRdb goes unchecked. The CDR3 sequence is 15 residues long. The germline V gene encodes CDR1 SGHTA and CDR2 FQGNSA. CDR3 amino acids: CASSSLAGDYNEQFF.

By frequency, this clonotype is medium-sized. CDR3 amino acids: CASSSKESYGRTDTQYF. The chain has TRBV7-9 and TRBJ2-3. The CDR3 runs to 17 residues. Per the germline V gene, CDR1 is SEHNR and CDR2 is FQNEAQ (reference sequence).

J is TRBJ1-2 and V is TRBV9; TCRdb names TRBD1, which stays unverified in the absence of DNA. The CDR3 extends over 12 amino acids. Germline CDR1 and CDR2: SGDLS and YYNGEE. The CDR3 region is CASGEGISGYTF. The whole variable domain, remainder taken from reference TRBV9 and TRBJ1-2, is DSGVTQTPKHLITATGQRVTLRCSPRSGDLSVYWYQQSLDQGLQFLIQYYNGEERAKGNILERFSAQQFPDLHSELNLSSLELGDSALYFCASGEGISGYTFGSGTRLTVV.

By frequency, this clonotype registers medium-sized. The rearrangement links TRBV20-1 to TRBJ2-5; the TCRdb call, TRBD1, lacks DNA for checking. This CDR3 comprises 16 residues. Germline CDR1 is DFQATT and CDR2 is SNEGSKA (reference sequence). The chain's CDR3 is CSARHRDRGPQETQYF.

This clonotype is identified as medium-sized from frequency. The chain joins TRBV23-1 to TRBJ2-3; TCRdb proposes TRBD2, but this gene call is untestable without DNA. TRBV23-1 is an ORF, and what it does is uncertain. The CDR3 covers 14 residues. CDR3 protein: CASSQKDFTDTQYF.

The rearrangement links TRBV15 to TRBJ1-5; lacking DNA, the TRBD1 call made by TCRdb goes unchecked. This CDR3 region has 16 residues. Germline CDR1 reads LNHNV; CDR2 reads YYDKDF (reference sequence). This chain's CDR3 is CATSQTTGPSNQPQHF.

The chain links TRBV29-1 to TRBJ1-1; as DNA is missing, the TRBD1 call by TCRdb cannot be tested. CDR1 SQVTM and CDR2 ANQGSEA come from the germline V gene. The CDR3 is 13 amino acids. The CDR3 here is CSSLGQTNTEAFF.

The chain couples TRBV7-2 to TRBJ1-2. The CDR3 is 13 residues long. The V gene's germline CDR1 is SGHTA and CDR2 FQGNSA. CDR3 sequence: CASSFGGDYGYTF.

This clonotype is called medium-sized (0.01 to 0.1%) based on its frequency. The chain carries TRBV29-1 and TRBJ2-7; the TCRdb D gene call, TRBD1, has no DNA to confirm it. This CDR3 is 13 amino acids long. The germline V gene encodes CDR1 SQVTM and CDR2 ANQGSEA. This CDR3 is CSVEKTDAYEQYF.